This T cell receptor beta chain was identified in a study of T cell responses to AZD1222 COVID-19 vaccine. Some clones are missing from TCRdb's copy, which holds only in-frame ones; the method was immunoSEQ multiplex PCR. The data show around 130,000 clones, with around nine tenths seen just once and 4.2% held by the top ten. The origin of this receptor is an adult who received the MenACWY meningococcal vaccine as a control. Source: peripheral blood, taken 28 days after the second dose of the MenACWY control vaccine.

The CDR3 nucleotides read TGTGCCAGCTCAGGGACGGCGGGAAGGGAGACCCAGTACTTC. It yields the protein CASSGTAGRETQYF. The chain has TRBV18 and TRBJ2-5; D may be TRBD2 (6 bases). From germline, CDR1 is KGHSH and CDR2 LQKENI. V was cut by 5 bases and J by 5 bases, with 15 bases left in between. This CDR3 region has 14 residues.